The sequence of this T cell receptor (beta chain) was determined in a study of beta chain features in type 1 diabetes (dated by TCRdb to about 2018). In terms of the full investigation: No differences in mean age, gender distribution, total cell number or subset yield were found between patients and healthy donors. A total of roughly 100 million sorted cells were examined across all samples, and RNA yield correlated strongly with the number of cells per subset. In the study, TCRB repertoires of sorted circulating CD4+ T cell subsets from recently diagnosed type 1 diabetes patients were compared with those of matched healthy donors. Regulatory and stem cell-like memory subsets were obtained from only 8 patients and about 8 healthy donors, while naive and central memory subsets were obtained from all 30 or so donors.

The High Capacity cDNA Reverse Transcription Kit was used to reverse transcribe all of the isolated RNA, meaning that expressed TCRB transcripts were what got sequenced. Deep immunoSEQ sequencing was performed on naive, central memory and regulatory T cell samples, with an average of approximately 3.9 million total reads per sample. Sorted cells were lysed in RLT buffer, and RNA was extracted using DNase-treated RNeasy Micro or Mini kits according to cell number. To prevent cross-contamination, each cell subset was processed individually, whereas patient and healthy donor samples were processed jointly. The immunoSEQ multiplex PCR was used to amplify TCRB sequences from cDNA, yielding 87-bp fragments that span the CDR3 region. Sequencing of the amplicons was performed on the Illumina HiSeq platform. Concerning the study's data processing: PCR bias was corrected computationally using synthetic template baselines, and reads within Hamming distance 2 were collapsed, with unmergeable singletons discarded. Reads were aligned to IMGT to assign V, D and J genes, CDR3 length, and insertions or deletions at six rearrangement sites. Within each subset, clonotype counts were normalized to sorted cell number, and only after that were true diversity and Gini coefficients computed with the tcR R package. The overlap coefficient, calculated on TCRB nucleotide sequences, was used to measure repertoire sharing. TCRdb retrieved this table from immuneACCESS and kept in-frame rearrangements only. Not all clones are present; in checked studies, unresolved V genes account for under half, and no reason is known for the remainder. The DNA gave D and trimming, while V, J and clone size come from that table. The sample data list around 70,000 clones, and just under 50% of these were observed just once. In total, the top ten clones hold roughly 0.7% of the sample.

Broad study findings and their caveats: Because cDNA was sequenced instead of genomic DNA, activated cells with high expression could be over-represented, although the groups did not differ in activation or CD3 levels. At VDJ recombination sites, patients with type 1 diabetes made fewer insertions and deleted more nucleotides, a pattern implying thymic rearrangement abnormalities. A moderate but significant shortening of TCRB CDR3 length was observed in type 1 diabetes patients in all four CD4+ subsets. Shorter templates might be favored by PCR, yet because patient and control samples were amplified and corrected together, any such skew would affect both groups equally. Only small numbers of individuals were included in the HLA sub-analyses, which left unresolved whether HLA type had any influence on TCRB rearrangement. Naive, central memory and regulatory TCRB repertoires appeared more similar among patients than among healthy donors.

From each donor, a single peripheral blood sample of 100 to 150 mL on average was drawn into heparinised tubes. Naive, central memory, regulatory and stem cell-like memory CD4+ T cells were sorted on a BD FACSAria II using a panel including CD45RO, CCR7, CD25, CD127, CD95 and CD27. A purity above 95% was achieved for all sorted populations. Right away, PBMCs were isolated by Lymphoprep density gradient centrifugation and were stained directly, with no culture step. To minimize batch effects, samples were stained and sorted in pairs, one healthy donor with one patient per experiment. The cysteine opens and the phenylalanine closes a CDR3 of 18 amino acids. Of all the DNA, just the CDR3 is kept, 54 bases in frame from base 1. CDR1 and CDR2 are drawn from the germline V gene: SGHVS, FQNEAQ. V is trimmed back by 5 bases and J by 2 bases, and the junction contains 10 bases that no gene match accounts for.

As regards this clone: The specificity of this receptor is unknown. Base qualities are not provided; no much larger clone lies one nucleotide away.

The origin of this receptor is a man aged 30 to 45 with type 1 diabetes. Recombination joined TRBV7-8 with TRBJ2-3; TRBD2 fits 13 bases in the junction. Sequencing used central memory CD4+ T cells from blood. In nucleotide form, the sequence is TGTGCCAGCAGCAAACGGACTAGCGGGGGCCAAGCCACAGATACGCAGTATTTT. This is translated as CASSKRTSGGQATDTQYF.